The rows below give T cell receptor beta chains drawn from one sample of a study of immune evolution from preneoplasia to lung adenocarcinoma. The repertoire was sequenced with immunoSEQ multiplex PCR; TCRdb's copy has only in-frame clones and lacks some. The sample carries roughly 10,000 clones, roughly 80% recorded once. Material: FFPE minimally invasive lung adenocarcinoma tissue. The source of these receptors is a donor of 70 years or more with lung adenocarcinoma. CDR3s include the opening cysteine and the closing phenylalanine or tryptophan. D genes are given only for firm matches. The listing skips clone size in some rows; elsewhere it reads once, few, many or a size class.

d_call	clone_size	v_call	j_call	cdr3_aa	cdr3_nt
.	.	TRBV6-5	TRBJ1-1	CASSYSTRGGEAFF	TGTGCCAGCAGTTACTCAACCCGAGGGGGTGAAGCTTTCTTT
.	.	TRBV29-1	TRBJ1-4	CSVALLATNEKLFF	TGCAGCGTTGCCCTGTTGGCAACTAATGAAAAACTGTTTTTT
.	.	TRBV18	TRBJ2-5	CASSPPMSETQYF	TGTGCCAGCTCACCTCCGATGTCGGAGACCCAGTACTTC
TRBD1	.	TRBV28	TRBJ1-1	CASSPGDRIPPEAFF	TGTGCCAGCAGTCCCGGGGACAGGATCCCCCCCGAAGCTTTCTTT
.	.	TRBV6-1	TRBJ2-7	CASKVPARDSGEQYF	TGTGCCAGCAAGGTCCCCGCCAGGGATTCGGGCGAGCAGTACTTC
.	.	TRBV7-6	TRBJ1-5	CASSLAGGSNQPQHF	TGTGCCAGCAGCTTAGCGGGGGGCTCCAATCAGCCCCAGCATTTT
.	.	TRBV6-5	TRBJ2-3	CASRLAGGTDTQYF	TGTGCCAGCAGATTAGCTGGAGGCACAGATACGCAGTATTTT
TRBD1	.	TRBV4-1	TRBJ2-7	CASSQGTGGPYEQYF	TGCGCCAGCAGCCAGGGGACAGGGGGGCCCTACGAGCAGTACTTC
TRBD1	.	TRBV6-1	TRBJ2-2	CASRPGQGITGELFF	TGTGCCAGCAGACCGGGACAGGGTATAACCGGGGAGCTGTTTTTT
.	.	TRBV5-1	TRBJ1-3	CASSLASSGNTIYF	TGCGCCAGCAGCTTGGCAAGCTCTGGAAACACCATATATTTT
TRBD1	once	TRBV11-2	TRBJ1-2	CASSLEQGATYTF	TGTGCCAGCAGCTTAGAACAGGGGGCCACCTACACCTTC
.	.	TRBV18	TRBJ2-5	CASSRGQETQYF	TGTGCCAGCTCACGAGGTCAAGAGACCCAGTACTTC
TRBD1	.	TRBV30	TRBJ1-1	CAWSSQGGGRDTEAFF	TGTGCCTGGAGTTCACAGGGGGGAGGCCGGGACACTGAAGCTTTCTTT
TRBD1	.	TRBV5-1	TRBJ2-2	CASSPGTAPTGELFF	TGCGCCAGCAGCCCAGGGACAGCGCCAACCGGGGAGCTGTTTTTT
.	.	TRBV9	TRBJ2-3	CASSVGGYGNTQYF	TGTGCCAGCAGCGTAGGCGGATACGGGAATACGCAGTATTTT
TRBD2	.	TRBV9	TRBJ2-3	CASSEGLAGGGPSTDTQYF	TGTGCCAGCAGCGAGGGACTAGCGGGAGGGGGTCCTAGCACAGATACGCAGTATTTT
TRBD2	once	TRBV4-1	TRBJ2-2	CASSQGRALPGELFF	TGCGCCAGCAGCCAGGGGAGGGCGCTGCCCGGGGAGCTGTTTTTT
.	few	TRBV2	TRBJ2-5	CASSEMEETQYF	TGTGCCAGCAGTGAAATGGAGGAGACCCAGTACTTC
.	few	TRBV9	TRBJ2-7	CASSVGWGPSYEQYF	TGTGCCAGCAGCGTAGGATGGGGACCCTCCTACGAGCAGTACTTC
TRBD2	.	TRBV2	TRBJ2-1	CASSELAGLDNEQFF	TGTGCCAGCAGTGAACTAGCGGGGCTAGACAATGAGCAGTTCTTC
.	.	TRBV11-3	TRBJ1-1	CASSLQNTEAFF	TGTGCCAGCAGCTTACAAAACACTGAAGCTTTCTTT
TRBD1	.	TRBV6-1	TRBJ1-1	CASRSGGGTEAFF	TGTGCCAGCAGGTCAGGGGGCGGCACTGAAGCTTTCTTT
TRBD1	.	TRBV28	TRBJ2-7	CASKPGQDRYEQYF	TGTGCCAGCAAACCGGGACAGGATCGCTACGAGCAGTACTTC
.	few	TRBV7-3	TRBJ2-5	CASSPATWETQYF	TGTGCCAGCAGCCCCGCCACTTGGGAGACCCAGTACTTC
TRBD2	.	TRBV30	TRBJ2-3	CAWSRGLAGADTQYF	TGTGCCTGGAGTAGGGGTCTAGCGGGAGCTGATACGCAGTATTTT
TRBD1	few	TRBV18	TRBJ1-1	CASSPQGGDTEAFF	TGTGCCAGCTCACCACAAGGGGGCGACACTGAAGCTTTCTTT
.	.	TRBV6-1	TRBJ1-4	CASRPLGVTNEKLFF	TGTGCCAGCAGACCCCTCGGTGTGACTAATGAAAAACTGTTTTTT
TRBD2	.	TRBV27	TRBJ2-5	CASRPETSGQQETQYF	TGTGCCAGCAGACCCGAGACTAGCGGGCAACAAGAGACCCAGTACTTC
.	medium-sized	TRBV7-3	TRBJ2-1	CASSSGPSTLNEQFF	TGTGCCAGCAGCTCAGGGCCTTCGACCCTTAATGAGCAGTTCTTC
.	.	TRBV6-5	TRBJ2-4	CASRPGHKNIQYF	TGTGCCAGCAGACCGGGACACAAAAACATTCAGTACTTC
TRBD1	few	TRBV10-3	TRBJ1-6	CAISVTGGNSPLHF	TGTGCCATCAGTGTGACAGGGGGGAATTCACCCCTCCACTTT
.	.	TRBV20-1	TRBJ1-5	CSATQGQPQHF	TGCAGTGCTACCCAGGGACAGCCCCAGCATTTT
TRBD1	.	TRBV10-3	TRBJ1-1	CAIKSGTGSTEAFF	TGTGCCATCAAGTCCGGGACAGGAAGCACTGAAGCTTTCTTT
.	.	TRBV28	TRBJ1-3	CASSTFRAGSGNTIYF	TGTGCCAGCAGTACCTTCAGGGCGGGCTCTGGAAACACCATATATTTT
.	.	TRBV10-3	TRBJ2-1	CAIRDANNEQFF	TGTGCCATCCGGGACGCTAACAATGAGCAGTTCTTC
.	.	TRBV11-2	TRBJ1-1	CASSFGQGSDTEAFF	TGTGCCAGCAGCTTTGGGCAGGGGTCGGACACTGAAGCTTTCTTT
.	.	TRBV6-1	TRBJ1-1	CASSEARWASTEAFF	TGTGCCAGCAGTGAAGCGAGGTGGGCTAGCACTGAAGCTTTCTTT
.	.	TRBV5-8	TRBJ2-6	CASSLEGAGANVLTF	TGTGCCAGCAGCTTGGAGGGGGCTGGGGCCAACGTCCTGACTTTC
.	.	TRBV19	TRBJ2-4	CASSTREAKNIQYF	TGTGCCAGTAGTACCCGAGAGGCCAAAAACATTCAGTACTTC
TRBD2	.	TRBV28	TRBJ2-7	CASSPHLAGAHEQYF	TGTGCCAGCAGTCCCCATTTAGCGGGAGCCCACGAGCAGTACTTC